What follows describes a single T cell receptor beta chain. It lacks a known antigen. Nothing much larger sits one base from this clone, and base qualities are not available. TCRbeta CDR3 regions were amplified from genomic DNA by means of the immunoSEQ Assay, a bias-controlled multiplex PCR. The original methods were these. Within the assay, amplification of reference gene primers was used to estimate how many nucleated cells each sample contained. To quantify the absolute abundance of each unique TCRbeta CDR3 rearrangement, sequence reads were collapsed and filtered. For each sample, productive Simpson clonality was calculated as the square root of Simpson's diversity index over productive rearrangements. Drawn from immuneACCESS, this table holds only the in-frame rearrangements with V and J called that TCRdb kept. Clones are partly lost; checked studies trace under half to an unresolved V gene and leave the rest unexplained. That table furnishes V, J and clone size, whereas the DNA furnished D and trimming. Within this sample are some 240,000 clones, with around 80% of them counted one time only. The biggest ten clones account for around 4.1% of the sample.

The source of the sample is a study of blood T cell repertoires in COVID-19 (dated by TCRdb to about 2020). Regarding the complete study: Samples covering the acute and convalescent phases of COVID-19 were provided by collaborators in the United States, Italy and Spain. The material from the prospective study consisted of cDNA or gDNA derived from T cells, B-cell-depleted T cells, or PBMCs. The dataset comprised deeply sampled blood TCRbeta repertoires from subjects exposed to, actively infected with, or recovered from COVID-19. A freely available public database, intended as a resource for researchers studying the immune response to SARS-CoV-2, is where the repertoires were released. The samples were drawn from two sources: the first 160 participants of the ongoing ImmuneRACE study, and 1,000 to 1,500 subjects contributed by 6 global collaborators. The sample metadata nearly always contained a de-identified subject ID, COVID-19 status, age in years and sex. Where available, HLA class I and class II types were obtained from metadata supplied by the sample provider rather than from assay-based typing.

V loses 3 bases of germline sequence and J loses 4 bases, and the interval between the two ends is 13 bases. Looking up the germline V gene yields CDR1 MGHRA and CDR2 YSYEKL. The CDR3 measures 15 amino acids from cysteine to phenylalanine. Only CDR3 DNA remains: 45 bases, in frame from the first base. Participants in the prospective study were aged roughly 18 to 100 years, lived in 20 to 30 United States geographic areas, and enrolled through a virtual design. In the prospective study, participants were assigned to cohorts based on the clinical history participants reported in a screening survey and a study questionnaire. Mobile phlebotomists in the prospective study collected whole blood, serum and a nasopharyngeal or oropharyngeal swab from every participant. Additional blood draws and questionnaires over an approximately 2-month period could optionally be provided by prospective study participants. Before DNA extraction, prospective study blood samples were shipped either frozen or at room temperature.

The paper's findings and limits, for the study overall: The quantity of clinical and demographic metadata differed by source and by participant and was supplied without curation.

The sample consisted of PBMCs or T cells enriched from blood (not recorded which). The chain joins TRBV4-1 to TRBJ1-5; TRBD1 is possibly the D segment (5 matching bases). The TCR was taken from a young man with acute COVID-19. The DNA sequence is TGCGCCAGCAGCCACGCGGACGGGGGGAATCAGCCCCAGCATTTT. It encodes CASSHADGGNQPQHF.